These 15 T cell receptor beta chains originate from one sample sequenced in a study of cytomegalovirus exposure and HLA in healthy donors. Primers for the PCR totalled 60 Vbeta and 13 Jbeta. Assay: immunoSEQ multiplex PCR; the TCRdb copy retains only in-frame clones and omits some. The sample lists 130,000 or so clones, approximately 80% seen once, with around 3% in the top ten. Material: PBMCs. The receptor source for this set is a woman aged 18-29 years in good health and CMV-seropositive.

The CDR3 loop reads CASSQVGQGNTIYF. The CDR3 bases are TGCGCCAGCAGCCAAGTCGGGCAGGGGAACACCATATATTTT. The J gene is TRBJ1-3, the V gene TRBV4-1; possible D gene TRBD1, 6 bases. Germline CDR1 and CDR2: MGHRA and YSYEKL. This CDR3 contains 14 residues. V lost 1 base and J lost 7, with 11 bases in between.

The gene calls are TRBV7-3 and TRBJ2-5, with TRBD2 matching 8 bases. Germline assignment: CDR1 SGHTA and CDR2 FQGTGA. V shed 8 bases, J shed 5 bases, and the junction held 10 bases outside the gene matches. The CDR3 is 14 amino acids. The CDR3 region is CASSSGTSLETQYF. DNA for the CDR3: TGTGCCAGCTCCTCCGGGACTAGTCTTGAGACCCAGTACTTC.

This chain links TRBV6-1 with TRBJ2-7; 13 nucleotides line up with TRBD2. In germline, CDR1 is MNHNS, CDR2 SASEGT. V trimming: 7 bases; J trimming: 1 base; junction bases outside the gene matches: 4. This CDR3 comprises 15 residues. CDR3 bases: TGTGCCAGCATCCCGACTAGCGGGGGGTCCTACGAGCAGTACTTC. It codes for CASIPTSGGSYEQYF.

This clone was seen a handful of times. The chain joins TRBV5-1 to TRBJ1-3; TRBD1 is a possible D gene (6 bases). CDR1 is SGHRS and CDR2 is YFSETQ in the germline V gene. The CDR3 is 14 residues long. The V end lost 4 bases, the J end lost 2 bases, and 10 bases lay between the germline ends. Here the CDR3 reads CASSPTGPGNTIYF. Here the CDR3 DNA reads TGCGCCAGCAGCCCGACAGGCCCTGGAAACACCATATATTTT.

This chain links TRBV29-1 with TRBJ1-2, with TRBD1 as a possible D gene (5 bases). CDR1 is SQVTM, CDR2 ANQGSEA, per germline. CDR3 length: 14 residues. Between the trimmed V and J ends, which lost 3 bases and 6 bases, there was a span of 17 bases. The CDR3 DNA reads TGCAGCGTTGACCCTGGTGGGGGAGGGAATGGCTACACCTTC. Translation gives CSVDPGGGGNGYTF.

The rearrangement uses TRBV7-9 and TRBJ1-2, with D possibly TRBD1 on 6 matching bases. Germline CDR1 and CDR2: SEHNR and FQNEAQ (reference sequence). The CDR3 runs 14 residues. Trimming shortened V by 5 bases and J by 6 bases, and 16 bases separated the two germline ends. This CDR3 reads CASSKGQPADGYTF. The CDR3 DNA follows: TGTGCCAGCAGCAAGGGACAACCGGCTGATGGCTACACCTTC.

The chain recombines TRBV11-1 with TRBJ2-2; 7 bases fit TRBD1. Looked up from germline, CDR1 is SGHAT and CDR2 is FQDESV (reference sequence). CDR3 length: 14 amino acids. V shed 5 bases and J 1 base; nucleotides not matched to a gene: 1. CDR3 coding DNA: TGTGCCAGCAGCGGGGACAGGAACACCGGGGAGCTGTTTTTT. It yields the protein CASSGDRNTGELFF. Full variable domain (rest looked up from reference TRBV11-1 and TRBJ2-2): EAEVAQSPRYKITEKSQAVAFWCDPISGHATLYWYRQILGQGPELLVQFQDESVVDDSQLPKDRFSAERLKGVDSTLKIQPAELGDSAMYLCASSGDRNTGELFFGEGSRLTVL.

The chain joins TRBV18 to TRBJ1-1; D gene ambiguous. The CDR3 has 14 residues. V lost 3 bases, J lost 3 bases, and 11 bases lay in between. Germline loops: CDR1 KGHSH, CDR2 LQKENI. The CDR3 protein is CASSPPRSHTEAFF. The CDR3 nucleotides read TGTGCCAGCTCACCCCCACGTAGTCACACTGAAGCTTTCTTT.

The rearrangement links TRBV18 to TRBJ2-7; a possible D gene is TRBD1 (5 bases). Germline-derived CDR1 and CDR2 are KGHSH and LQKENI. The CDR3 sequence is 16 residues long. V was pared by 2 bases and J by 0 bases, with 14 bases between. The CDR3 DNA reads TGTGCCAGCTCACCATCGCAGGGCCGGCACTCCTACGAGCAGTACTTC. Its translation is CASSPSQGRHSYEQYF.

V gene TRBV6-5 combines with J gene TRBJ1-2, with 10 bases that match TRBD1. The CDR3 spans 13 residues. Trimming removed 10 bases from V and 2 bases from J; junction bases left unmatched: 4. Germline V gene lookup returns CDR1 MNHEY and CDR2 SVGAGI. The CDR3 DNA reads TGTGCCACCCGGACAGGGGGAAACTATGGCTACACCTTC. This gives the protein CATRTGGNYGYTF.

The rearrangement joins TRBV7-2 to TRBJ2-3, with TRBD2 identical over 10 bases. V was clipped by 3 bases and J by 9 bases; unmatched bases: 9. This CDR3 has 15 amino acids. Germline lookup yields CDR1 SGHTA and CDR2 FQGNSA. This chain's CDR3 is CASSFLAGEKATQYF. CDR3 DNA: TGTGCCAGCAGCTTTCTAGCGGGGGAGAAGGCCACGCAGTATTTT.

The rearrangement uses TRBV7-2 and TRBJ1-1; D might be TRBD1 (5 bases). The V end was cut by 5 bases, the J end by 0 bases, with 13 bases between. This CDR3 has 15 amino acids. Per germline, CDR1 SGHTA and CDR2 FQGNSA. CDR3 amino acids: CASSPQGSMNTEAFF. CDR3 nucleotide sequence: TGTGCCAGCAGCCCTCAGGGAAGCATGAACACTGAAGCTTTCTTT. The full variable domain, with the rest looked up from reference TRBV7-2 and TRBJ1-1, is GAGVSQSPSNKVTEKGKDVELRCDPISGHTALYWYRQSLGQGLEFLIYFQGNSAPDKSGLPSDRFSAERTGGSVSTLTIQRTQQEDSAVYLCASSPQGSMNTEAFFGQGTRLTVV.

The genes are TRBV14 and TRBJ1-2, with a possible D match to TRBD1 (6 bases). CDR1 is SGHDN and CDR2 is FVKESK in the germline V gene. Trimming removed 4 bases from V and 4 bases from J, with 13 bases in between. The CDR3 is 14 amino acids. CDR3 in DNA: TGTGCCAGCAGCCCCTTGACAGGCTTCTATGGCTACACCTTC. As protein: CASSPLTGFYGYTF.

V gene TRBV25-1 combines with J gene TRBJ1-5; the D gene is possibly TRBD1 (5 bases). The CDR3 has 16 amino acids. Per germline, CDR1 MGHDK and CDR2 SYGVNS. V was clipped by 5 bases and J by 2 bases, with 16 bases between them. The DNA for the CDR3 is TGTGCCAGCAGTCCGGCTGGTCGGGGGGGCAATCAGCCCCAGCATTTT. Encoded protein: CASSPAGRGGNQPQHF.

The gene calls are TRBV28 and TRBJ2-1; D may be TRBD2 (5 bases). Trimming stripped 2 bases from V and 6 bases from J, with 11 bases between. The CDR3 is 14 residues long. Germline-derived CDR1 and CDR2 are MDHEN and SYDVKM. CDR3 sequence: CASSLAGPGNEQFF. In DNA, the CDR3 is TGTGCCAGCAGTTTAGCGGGCCCGGGCAATGAGCAGTTCTTC.